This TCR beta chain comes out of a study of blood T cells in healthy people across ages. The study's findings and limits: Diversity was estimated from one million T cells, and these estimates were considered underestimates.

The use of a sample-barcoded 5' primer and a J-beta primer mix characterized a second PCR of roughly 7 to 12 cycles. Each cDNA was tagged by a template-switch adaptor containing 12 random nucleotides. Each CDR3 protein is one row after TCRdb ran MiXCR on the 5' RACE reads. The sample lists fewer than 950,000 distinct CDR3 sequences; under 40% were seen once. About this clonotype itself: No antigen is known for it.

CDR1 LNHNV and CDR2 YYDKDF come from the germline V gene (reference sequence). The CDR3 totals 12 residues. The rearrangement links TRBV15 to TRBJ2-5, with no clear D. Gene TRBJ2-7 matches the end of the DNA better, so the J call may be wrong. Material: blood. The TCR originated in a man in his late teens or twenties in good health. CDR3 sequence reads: CATADNPVEQYF. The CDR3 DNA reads TGTGCCACCGCCGACAATCCCGTCGAGCAGTACTTC.